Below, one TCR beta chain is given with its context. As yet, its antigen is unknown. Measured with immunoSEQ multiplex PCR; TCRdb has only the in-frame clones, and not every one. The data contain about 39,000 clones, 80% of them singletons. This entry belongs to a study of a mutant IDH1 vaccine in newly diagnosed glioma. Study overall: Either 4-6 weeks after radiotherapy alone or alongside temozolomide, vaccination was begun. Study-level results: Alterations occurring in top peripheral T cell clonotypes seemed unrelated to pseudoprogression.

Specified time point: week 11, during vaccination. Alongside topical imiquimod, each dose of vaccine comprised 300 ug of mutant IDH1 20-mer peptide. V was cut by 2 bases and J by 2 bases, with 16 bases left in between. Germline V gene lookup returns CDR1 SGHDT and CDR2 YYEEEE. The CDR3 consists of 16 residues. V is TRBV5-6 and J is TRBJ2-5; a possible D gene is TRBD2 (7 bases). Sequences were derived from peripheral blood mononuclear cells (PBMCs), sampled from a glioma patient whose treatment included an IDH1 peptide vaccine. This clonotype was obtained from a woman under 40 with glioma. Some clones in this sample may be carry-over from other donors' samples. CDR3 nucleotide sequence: TGTGCCAGCAGCTTTGGTGGGACTACAGGGCAAGAGACCCAGTACTTC. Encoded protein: CASSFGGTTGQETQYF.